These 29 T cell receptor beta chains were sequenced from one sample in a study of patients and donors after allogeneic stem cell transplantation. TCRdb re-derived calls from the RT-PCR reads in MiXCR, one entry per CDR3 protein. The sample contains about 200,000 distinct CDR3 sequences, less than 45% of which appear only once. Sequences were obtained from blood, either unsorted or a sorted T cell fraction (not recorded which). The receptors were sampled from a human donor who was either an allogeneic HSCT recipient or a stem cell or donor lymphocyte infusion donor (not recorded which). It is not recorded whose cells these are; they may come from a transplant donor.

V and J are TRBV28 and TRBJ2-7, with D maybe TRBD1 (5 bases). This CDR3 region has 15 residues. Germline-derived CDR1 and CDR2 are MDHEN and SYDVKM. Trimming cost V 6 bases and J 7 bases, with 22 bases left between them. CDR3 coding DNA: TGTGCCAGCAGCCCCATGGGGCCTTACAGAAGGGAGCAGTACTTC. This gives the protein CASSPMGPYRREQYF.

There are a few counts of this clonotype. The rearrangement links TRBV5-8 to TRBJ1-2; D uncertain. Looked up from germline, CDR1 is SGHTS and CDR2 is YDEGEE. The CDR3 covers 15 residues. The ends were cut back, 0 bases at V and 0 bases at J, with 9 bases in the middle. CDR3 DNA sequence: TGTGCCAGCAGCTTGGGACTGATAGCTAACTATGGCTACACCTTC. It translates to CASSLGLIANYGYTF.

The chain combines TRBV5-1 with TRBJ2-5; D is possibly TRBD1 (6 bases). The length of the CDR3 is 14 residues. V was pared by 1 base and J by 4 bases, with 11 bases between. Looked up from germline, CDR1 is SGHRS and CDR2 is YFSETQ. CDR3 residues: CASSLSWGPETQYF. DNA for the CDR3: TGCGCCAGCAGCTTGTCCTGGGGGCCAGAGACCCAGTACTTC.

The rearrangement links TRBV9 to TRBJ2-1; possibly TRBD1 or TRBD2 for D (5 bases each). This CDR3 has 15 amino acids. CDR1 and CDR2 (germline): SGDLS, YYNGEE. V was clipped by 0 bases and J by 4 bases, with 11 bases between them. The CDR3 DNA sequence: TGTGCCAGCAGCGTAGTTCTGGGGGAGTACAATGAGCAGTTCTTC. Protein product: CASSVVLGEYNEQFF.

The chain employs TRBV12-3 or TRBV12-4 and TRBJ2-1; a weak D match, TRBD2 (6 bases). The CDR3 totals 16 residues. The V and J ends lost 3 bases and 5 bases respectively, with 17 bases between them. The CDR3 sequence: CASSLVRGWTNNEQFF. CDR3 sequence (DNA): TGTGCCAGCAGTTTGGTCCGGGGGTGGACTAACAATGAGCAGTTCTTC.

This clonotype has more than one count but fewer than ten. This chain connects TRBV9 to TRBJ1-2; perhaps TRBD1 as D (5 bases). The V end lost 3 bases, the J end lost 2 bases, and 11 bases lay between the germline ends. Germline-derived CDR1 and CDR2 are SGDLS and YYNGEE. The CDR3 loop spans 14 amino acids. The CDR3 here is CASSGGGVNYGYTF. The CDR3 DNA reads TGTGCCAGCAGCGGCGGAGGGGTAAACTATGGCTACACCTTC.

The CDR3, as DNA: TGTGCCAGCAGCACATCAACAGGGGGCTTGAACACTGAAGCTTTCTTT. It is translated as CASSTSTGGLNTEAFF. V is TRBV7-9 and J is TRBJ1-1; 9 nucleotides align to TRBD1. Germline loops: CDR1 SEHNR, CDR2 FQNEAQ (reference sequence). J gave up 0 bases and V 5 bases, and 7 bases lay outside the gene matches. CDR3 length: 16 residues.

The chain has TRBV20-1 and TRBJ2-7; D unresolved. With 5 bases removed from V and 8 bases from J, the gap between germline ends came to 13 bases. The CDR3 loop spans 11 amino acids. CDR1 and CDR2 from the germline V gene are DFQATT and SNEGSKA (reference sequence). CDR3 loop: CSASPLGKQYF. Written as DNA, the CDR3 is TGCAGTGCTTCCCCTCTGGGCAAGCAGTACTTC.

This clonotype has more than one count but fewer than ten. The V gene is TRBV6-1, the J gene TRBJ2-7; D is ambiguous. The germline V gene has CDR1 MNHNS and CDR2 SASEGT. The V end was cut by 3 bases, the J end by 6 bases, with 18 bases between. This CDR3 is 15 amino acids long. The CDR3 region is CASSEAAESVGEQYF. The CDR3 nucleotides are TGTGCCAGCAGTGAGGCGGCGGAATCTGTCGGCGAGCAGTACTTC.

V usage is TRBV4-3 and J usage is TRBJ1-3, with D perhaps matching TRBD1 (6 bases). Trimming left V 4 bases short and J 2 bases short, with 6 bases between. Germline-derived CDR1 and CDR2 are LGHNA and YSLEER. The CDR3 sequence is 13 residues long. CDR3 DNA sequence: TGCGCCAGCAGCCCAGGGGCTGGAAACACCATATATTTT. It translates to CASSPGAGNTIYF.

The table lists this clonotype with a count of one. The chain carries TRBV6-5 and TRBJ2-3; no definite D call. This CDR3 comprises 14 residues. CDR1 is MNHEY and CDR2 is SVGAGI in the germline V gene. Trimming shortened V by 8 bases and J by 4 bases, and 16 bases separated the two germline ends. The CDR3, as DNA: TGTGCCAGCGCTCGCAACGGCCTACCAGATACGCAGTATTTT. Translated: CASARNGLPDTQYF.

This clonotype was seen a few times. The V gene is TRBV5-6, the J gene TRBJ2-7; tentatively, D is TRBD2 (6 bases). V lost 0 bases and J 3 bases, leaving 10 bases between the germline ends. The CDR3 covers 14 residues. Per the germline V gene, CDR1 is SGHDT and CDR2 is YYEEEE. The CDR3 region has the DNA TGTGCCAGCAGCTTGGTGGGACTGTTCTACGAGCAGTACTTC. This gives the protein CASSLVGLFYEQYF.

This sequence joins TRBV20-1 and TRBJ1-1; D is ambiguous. The CDR3 length is 15 residues. The ends were cut back, 0 bases at V and 1 base at J, with 12 bases in the middle. From germline, CDR1 is DFQATT and CDR2 SNEGSKA (reference sequence). As DNA, the CDR3 is TGCAGTGCTAGAGATCCTGGACGGAGGAACACTGAAGCTTTCTTT. Amino acid sequence: CSARDPGRRNTEAFF.

The CDR3 spells CASSLAPGQGTPTASYEQYF. The CDR3 nucleotides are TGCGCCAGCAGCTTGGCCCCGGGACAAGGAACCCCTACGGCCTCCTACGAGCAGTACTTC. This chain uses TRBV5-1 with TRBJ2-7, with a weak D call TRBD1 (6 bases). This CDR3 comprises 20 residues. The germline V and J ends were trimmed by 0 bases and 0 bases, with 25 bases remaining between them. Germline CDR1 reads SGHRS; CDR2 reads YFSETQ.

Details on this clonotype: One junction end does not reproduce the germline sequence, and a read error may be involved. The CDR3 DNA reads as TGCAGCGTTCAAGAGGGAATTTACGAGCAGTACTTC. This translates into CSVQEGIYEQYF. The chain has TRBV29-1 and TRBJ2-7, with D possibly matching TRBD2 (5 bases). This CDR3 is built from 12 residues. Germline lookup yields CDR1 SQVTM and CDR2 ANQGSEA.

The V call is TRBV6-2 or TRBV6-3, the J call TRBJ1-1; D gene uncertain. From germline, CDR1 is MNHEY and CDR2 SVGEGT. This CDR3 has 13 residues. V dropped 8 bases and J dropped 1 base, with 11 bases sitting between them. The CDR3 nucleotides are TGTGCCAGCGGCCCTACATGGAACACTGAAGCTTTCTTT. It translates to CASGPTWNTEAFF.

The table lists this clonotype with many counts. V usage is TRBV7-9 and J usage is TRBJ2-1, with 8 nucleotides matching TRBD2. Trimming took 6 bases from V and 5 from J; bases not matched to a gene: 9. Germline loops: CDR1 SEHNR, CDR2 FQNEAQ (reference sequence). CDR3 size: 15 residues. CDR3 protein: CASRSPGLGNNEQFF. The CDR3 region has the DNA TGTGCCAGCAGATCGCCGGGACTAGGAAACAATGAGCAGTTCTTC.

The chain carries TRBV20-1 and TRBJ2-7; the D gene is possibly TRBD2 (6 bases). CDR1 DFQATT and CDR2 SNEGSKA come from the germline V gene (reference sequence). Trimming left V 3 bases short and J 0 bases short, with 9 bases between. The CDR3 is 13 amino acids. The CDR3 DNA is TGCAGTGCTAGTAGCGGAAGCTCCTACGAGCAGTACTTC. Encoded protein: CSASSGSSYEQYF.

This clonotype was recorded at least ten times. The rearrangement joins TRBV6-5 to TRBJ1-2, with 10 bases identical to TRBD1. The junction had 5 bases not matched to a gene; V was cut back by 5 bases and J by 5 bases. This CDR3 is built from 14 residues. Germline CDR1 is MNHEY and CDR2 is SVGAGI. CDR3 residues: CASSVRDRGYGYTF. CDR3 nucleotides: TGTGCCAGCAGTGTCCGGGACAGGGGATATGGCTACACCTTC.

This clonotype has just a few counts. The chain is built from TRBV7-3 and TRBJ1-5; 8 bases match TRBD1. The CDR3 loop spans 18 amino acids. V shed 6 bases, J shed 3 bases, and the junction held 16 bases outside the gene matches. Germline CDR1 reads SGHTA; CDR2 reads FQGTGA. The CDR3: CASRRPRDRWVFNQPQHF. In DNA form, the CDR3 reads TGTGCCAGCAGGCGACCCCGGGACAGGTGGGTGTTCAATCAGCCCCAGCATTTT.

This sequence joins TRBV27 and TRBJ2-7; no definite D call. V gave up 6 bases and J gave up 3 bases, with 18 bases separating them. CDR1 and CDR2 from the germline V gene are MNHEY and SMNVEV (reference sequence). The CDR3 runs 15 residues. The CDR3 nucleotides read TGTGCCAGCAGCCACTCGCCCGGGCAGTACTACGAGCAGTACTTC. It yields the protein CASSHSPGQYYEQYF.

V and J are TRBV6-1 and TRBJ1-2; D is undetermined. V shed 2 bases and J shed 6 bases, with 13 bases lying between them. The germline CDR1 and CDR2 sequences are MNHNS and SASEGT. This CDR3 comprises 14 residues. CDR3 residues: CASSEWTPRNGYTF. The DNA of the CDR3 is TGTGCCAGCAGTGAATGGACGCCTAGAAATGGCTACACCTTC.

The chain has TRBV20-1 and TRBJ1-3; TRBD1 matches at 9 bases. Germline assignment: CDR1 DFQATT and CDR2 SNEGSKA (reference sequence). The CDR3 consists of 13 residues. Germline trimming cut 6 bases from V and 8 bases from J; bases unmatched to any gene: 8. This CDR3 reads CSAPDRGTHTIYF. The CDR3 DNA is TGCAGTGCCCCGGACAGGGGTACGCACACCATATATTTT.

This clonotype turned up a few times. A junction boundary mismatches the germline segment, possibly from a read error. The chain joins TRBV7-9 to TRBJ1-4, with TRBD1 identical over 7 bases. Germline loops: CDR1 SEHNR, CDR2 FQNEAQ (reference sequence). This CDR3 comprises 16 residues. Written as DNA, the CDR3 is TGTGCCAGCAGCACCGACAGGGTTGTACGGAATGAAAAACTGGTTTTT. Its translation is CASSTDRVVRNEKLVF.

This clonotype was detected only a few times. This rearrangement joins TRBV12-3 or TRBV12-4 to TRBJ2-1; 12 bases match TRBD2. After removal of 5 bases from V and 8 bases from J, the junction contained 10 bases not matched to a gene. The CDR3 is made up of 16 amino acids. CDR3 residues: CASSPTTSGRLHEQFF. In DNA, the CDR3 is TGTGCCAGCAGTCCCACGACTAGCGGGAGACTGCATGAGCAGTTCTTC.

This clonotype turned up a few times. The chain employs TRBV6-2 or TRBV6-3 and TRBJ2-3; 7 positions match TRBD2. The CDR3 length is 15 residues. With 3 bases clipped from V and 2 bases from J, the junction kept 5 bases outside the gene matches. Germline V gives CDR1 MNHEY, CDR2 SVGEGT. The CDR3 DNA is TGTGCCAGCAGTTATCATACTAGCGACACAGATACGCAGTATTTT. As protein: CASSYHTSDTDTQYF.

There are many counts of this clonotype. The CDR3 sequence is CASSQEQGDTQYF. Here the CDR3 DNA reads TGCGCCAGCAGCCAAGAACAGGGAGATACGCAGTATTTT. The chain carries TRBV4-3 and TRBJ2-3; D possibly corresponds to TRBD1 (6 bases). The CDR3 covers 13 residues. CDR1 and CDR2 from the germline V gene are LGHNA and YSLEER. V shed 0 bases and J shed 5 bases, with 6 bases lying between them.

The chain combines TRBV20-1 with TRBJ1-5, with D perhaps TRBD1 (5 bases). The germline V gene encodes CDR1 DFQATT and CDR2 SNEGSKA (reference sequence). This CDR3 region has 14 residues. Trimming removed 0 bases at V and 11 bases at J, with 17 bases between. CDR3 sequence: CSARDTNRGEAQHF. For the CDR3, the DNA is TGCAGTGCTAGAGATACGAACCGAGGGGAAGCCCAGCATTTT.

In this sample, this clonotype turned up once. This sequence joins TRBV29-1 and TRBJ2-2, with a possible D match to TRBD1 (5 bases). V was clipped by 1 base and J by 2 bases, with 8 bases between them. Germline V CDR1 and CDR2: SQVTM, ANQGSEA. The CDR3 runs 14 residues. The CDR3 sequence: CSVEVQGNTGELFF. CDR3 in DNA: TGCAGCGTTGAAGTGCAGGGAAACACCGGGGAGCTGTTTTTT.